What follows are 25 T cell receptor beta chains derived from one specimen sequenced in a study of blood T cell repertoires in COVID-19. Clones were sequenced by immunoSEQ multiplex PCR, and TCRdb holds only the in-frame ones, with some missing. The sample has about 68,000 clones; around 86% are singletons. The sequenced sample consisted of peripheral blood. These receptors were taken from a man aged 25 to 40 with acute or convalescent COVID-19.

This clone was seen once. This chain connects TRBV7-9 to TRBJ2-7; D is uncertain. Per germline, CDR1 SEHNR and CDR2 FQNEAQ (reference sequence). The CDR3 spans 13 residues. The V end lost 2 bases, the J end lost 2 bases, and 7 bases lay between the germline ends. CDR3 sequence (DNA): TGTGCCAGCAGCTTACCGCCGGCCTACGAGCAGTACTTC. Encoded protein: CASSLPPAYEQYF.

The CDR3: CASSWGHEKLFF. The CDR3 region has the DNA TGTGCCAGCAGCTGGGGGCATGAAAAACTGTTTTTT. V and J are TRBV5-4 and TRBJ1-4; weak D call: TRBD1 (6 bases). The CDR3 has 12 residues. Looked up from germline, CDR1 is SGHNT and CDR2 is YYREEE (reference sequence). V lost 3 bases, J lost 6 bases, and 6 bases lay in between.

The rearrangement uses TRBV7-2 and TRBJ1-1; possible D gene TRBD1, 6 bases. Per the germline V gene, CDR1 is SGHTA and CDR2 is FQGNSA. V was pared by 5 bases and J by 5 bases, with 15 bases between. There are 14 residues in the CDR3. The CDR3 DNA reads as TGTGCCAGCAGCGTCCAGGGGTCCGCTACTGAAGCTTTCTTT. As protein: CASSVQGSATEAFF.

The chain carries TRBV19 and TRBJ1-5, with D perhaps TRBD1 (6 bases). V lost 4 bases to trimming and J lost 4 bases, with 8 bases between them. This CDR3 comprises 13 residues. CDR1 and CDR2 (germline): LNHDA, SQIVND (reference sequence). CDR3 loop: CASSKGGNQPQHF. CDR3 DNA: TGTGCCAGTAGTAAGGGGGGGAATCAGCCCCAGCATTTT.

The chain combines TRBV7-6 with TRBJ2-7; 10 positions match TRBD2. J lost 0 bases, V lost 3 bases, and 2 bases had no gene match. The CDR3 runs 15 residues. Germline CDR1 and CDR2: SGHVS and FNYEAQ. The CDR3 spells CASSFLAGDSYEQYF. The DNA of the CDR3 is TGTGCCAGCAGCTTTCTAGCGGGGGACTCCTACGAGCAGTACTTC.

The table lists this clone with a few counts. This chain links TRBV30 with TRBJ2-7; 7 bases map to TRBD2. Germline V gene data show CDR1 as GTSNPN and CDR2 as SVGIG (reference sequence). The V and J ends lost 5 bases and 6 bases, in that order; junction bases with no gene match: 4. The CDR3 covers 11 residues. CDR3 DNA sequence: TGTGCCTGGGGGGAGGGAGTCGAGCAGTACTTC. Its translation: CAWGEGVEQYF.

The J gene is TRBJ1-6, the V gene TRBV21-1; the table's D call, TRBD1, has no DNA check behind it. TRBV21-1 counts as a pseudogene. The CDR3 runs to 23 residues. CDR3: CASSKENFPGQGPLGSYNSPLHF. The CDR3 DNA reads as TGTGCCAGCAGCAAAGAGAACTTCCCGGGACAGGGGCCTTTGGGGTCCTATAATTCACCCCTCCACTTT.

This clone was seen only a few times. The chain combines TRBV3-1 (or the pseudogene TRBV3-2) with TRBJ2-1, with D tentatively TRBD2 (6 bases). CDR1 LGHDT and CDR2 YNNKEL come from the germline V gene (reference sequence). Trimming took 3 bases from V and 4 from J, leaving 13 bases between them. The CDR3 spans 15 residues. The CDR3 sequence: CASSQGTVGYNEQFF. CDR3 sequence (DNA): TGTGCCAGCAGCCAGGGGACTGTCGGATACAATGAGCAGTTCTTC.

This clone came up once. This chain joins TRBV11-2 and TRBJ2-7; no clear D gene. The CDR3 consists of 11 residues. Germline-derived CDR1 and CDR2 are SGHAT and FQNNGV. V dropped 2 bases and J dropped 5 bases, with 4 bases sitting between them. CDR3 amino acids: CASSLQNEQYF. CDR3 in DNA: TGTGCCAGCAGCTTACAAAACGAGCAGTACTTC.

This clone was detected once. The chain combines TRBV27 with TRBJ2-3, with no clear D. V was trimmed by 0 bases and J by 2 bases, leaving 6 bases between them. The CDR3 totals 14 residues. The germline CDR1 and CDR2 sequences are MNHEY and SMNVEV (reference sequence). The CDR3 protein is CASSLSRATDTQYF. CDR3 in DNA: TGTGCCAGCAGTTTATCACGCGCCACAGATACGCAGTATTTT.

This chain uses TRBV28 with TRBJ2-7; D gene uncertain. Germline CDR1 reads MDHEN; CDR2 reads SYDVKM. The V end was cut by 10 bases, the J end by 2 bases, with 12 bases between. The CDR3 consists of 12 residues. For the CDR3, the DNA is TGTGCCACCAGAGACACAGCCTACGAGCAGTACTTC. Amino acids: CATRDTAYEQYF.

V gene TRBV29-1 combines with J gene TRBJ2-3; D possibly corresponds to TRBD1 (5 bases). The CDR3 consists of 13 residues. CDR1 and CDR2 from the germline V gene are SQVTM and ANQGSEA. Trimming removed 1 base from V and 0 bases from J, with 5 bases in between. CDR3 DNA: TGCAGCGTTGAAGGACAGAGCACAGATACGCAGTATTTT. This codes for CSVEGQSTDTQYF.

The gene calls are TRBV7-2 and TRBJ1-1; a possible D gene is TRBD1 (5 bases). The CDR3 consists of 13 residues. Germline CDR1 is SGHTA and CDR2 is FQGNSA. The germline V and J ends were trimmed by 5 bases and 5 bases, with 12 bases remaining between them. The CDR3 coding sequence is TGTGCCAGCAGCCCCACCCCAGGGACTGAAGCTTTCTTT. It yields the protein CASSPTPGTEAFF.

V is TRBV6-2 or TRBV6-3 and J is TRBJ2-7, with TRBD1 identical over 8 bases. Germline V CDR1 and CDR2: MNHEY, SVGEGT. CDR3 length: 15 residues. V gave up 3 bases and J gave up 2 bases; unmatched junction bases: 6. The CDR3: CASSYDGTGTYEQYF. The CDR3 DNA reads TGTGCCAGCAGTTATGACGGGACAGGCACCTACGAGCAGTACTTC.

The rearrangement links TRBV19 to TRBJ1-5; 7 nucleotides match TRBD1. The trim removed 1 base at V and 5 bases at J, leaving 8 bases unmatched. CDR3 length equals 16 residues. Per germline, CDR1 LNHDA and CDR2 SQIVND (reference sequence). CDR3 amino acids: CASSIVGHTGDQPQHF. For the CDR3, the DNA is TGTGCCAGTAGTATAGTCGGACACACAGGGGATCAGCCCCAGCATTTT.

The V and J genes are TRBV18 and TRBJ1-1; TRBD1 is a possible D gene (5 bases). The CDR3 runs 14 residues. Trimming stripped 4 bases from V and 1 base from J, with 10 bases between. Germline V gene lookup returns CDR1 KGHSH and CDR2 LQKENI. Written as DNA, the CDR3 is TGTGCCAGCTCACGGGACTGGACGAACACTGAAGCTTTCTTT. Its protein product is CASSRDWTNTEAFF.

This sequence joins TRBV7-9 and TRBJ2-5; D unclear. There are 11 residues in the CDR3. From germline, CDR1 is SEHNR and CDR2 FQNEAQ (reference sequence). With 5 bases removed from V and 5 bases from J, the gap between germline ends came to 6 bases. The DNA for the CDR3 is TGTGCCAGCAGCACTTGGGAGACCCAGTACTTC. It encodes CASSTWETQYF.

CDR3 loop: CASSNRILQGADEKLFF. DNA for the CDR3: TGTGCCAGCAGCAATCGGATACTCCAGGGGGCTGACGAAAAACTGTTTTTT. This sequence joins TRBV28 and TRBJ1-4, with 8 nucleotides matching TRBD1. Germline V CDR1 and CDR2: MDHEN, SYDVKM. The CDR3 is 17 residues long. The trim removed 6 bases at V and 8 bases at J, leaving 17 bases unmatched. The full variable domain, its missing parts supplied by reference TRBV28 and TRBJ1-4, is DVKVTQSSRYLVKRTGEKVFLECVQDMDHENMFWYRQDPGLGLRLIYFSYDVKMKEKGDIPEGYSVSREKKERFSLILESASTNQTSMYLCASSNRILQGADEKLFFGSGTQLSVL.

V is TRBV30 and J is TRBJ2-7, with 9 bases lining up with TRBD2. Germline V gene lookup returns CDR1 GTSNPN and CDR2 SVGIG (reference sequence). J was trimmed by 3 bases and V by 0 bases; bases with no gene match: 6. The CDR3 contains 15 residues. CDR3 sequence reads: CAWSVIQRGDYEQYF. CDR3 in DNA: TGTGCCTGGAGTGTAATCCAGCGGGGGGACTACGAGCAGTACTTC.

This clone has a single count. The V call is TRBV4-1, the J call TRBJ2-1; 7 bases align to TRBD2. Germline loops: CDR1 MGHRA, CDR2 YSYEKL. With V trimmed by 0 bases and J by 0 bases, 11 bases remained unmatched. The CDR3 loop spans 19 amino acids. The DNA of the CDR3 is TGCGCCAGCAGCCAAGATAGATTGAAGCGGGATGTCTCCTACAATGAGCAGTTCTTC. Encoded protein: CASSQDRLKRDVSYNEQFF.

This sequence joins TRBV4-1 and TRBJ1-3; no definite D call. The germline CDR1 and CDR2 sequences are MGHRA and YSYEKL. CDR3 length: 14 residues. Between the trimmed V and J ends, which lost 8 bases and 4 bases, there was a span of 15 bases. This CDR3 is CASRSVGFGNTIYF. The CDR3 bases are TGCGCCAGCCGATCTGTCGGGTTCGGAAACACCATATATTTT.

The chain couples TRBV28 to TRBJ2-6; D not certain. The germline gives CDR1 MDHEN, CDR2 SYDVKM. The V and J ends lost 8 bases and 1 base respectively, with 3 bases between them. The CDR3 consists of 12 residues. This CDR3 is CASLSGANVLTF. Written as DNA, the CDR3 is TGTGCCAGCCTATCTGGGGCCAACGTCCTGACTTTC.

The CDR3 sequence is CASSEGAGRYNEQFF. The CDR3 DNA is TGCGCCAGCAGCGAGGGGGCGGGAAGGTACAATGAGCAGTTCTTC. The rearrangement links TRBV4-3 to TRBJ2-1, with D perhaps matching TRBD1 (7 bases). This CDR3 comprises 15 residues. With 5 bases removed from V and 4 bases from J, the gap between germline ends came to 15 bases. Germline lookup yields CDR1 LGHNA and CDR2 YSLEER.

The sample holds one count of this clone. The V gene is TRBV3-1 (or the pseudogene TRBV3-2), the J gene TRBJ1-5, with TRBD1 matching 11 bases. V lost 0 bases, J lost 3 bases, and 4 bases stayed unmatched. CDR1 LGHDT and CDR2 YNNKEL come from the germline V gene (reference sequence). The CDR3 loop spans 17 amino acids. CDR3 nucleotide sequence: TGTGCCAGCAGCCAAGACCGGACAGGGGGCCTCAATCAGCCCCAGCATTTT. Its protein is CASSQDRTGGLNQPQHF.

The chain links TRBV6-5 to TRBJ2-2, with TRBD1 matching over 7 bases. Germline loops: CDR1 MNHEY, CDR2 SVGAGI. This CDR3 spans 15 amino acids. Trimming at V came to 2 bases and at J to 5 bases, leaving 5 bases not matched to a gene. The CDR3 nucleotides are TGTGCCAGCAGTTACGGGGGCAGGGGGACCGGGGAGCTGTTTTTT. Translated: CASSYGGRGTGELFF.